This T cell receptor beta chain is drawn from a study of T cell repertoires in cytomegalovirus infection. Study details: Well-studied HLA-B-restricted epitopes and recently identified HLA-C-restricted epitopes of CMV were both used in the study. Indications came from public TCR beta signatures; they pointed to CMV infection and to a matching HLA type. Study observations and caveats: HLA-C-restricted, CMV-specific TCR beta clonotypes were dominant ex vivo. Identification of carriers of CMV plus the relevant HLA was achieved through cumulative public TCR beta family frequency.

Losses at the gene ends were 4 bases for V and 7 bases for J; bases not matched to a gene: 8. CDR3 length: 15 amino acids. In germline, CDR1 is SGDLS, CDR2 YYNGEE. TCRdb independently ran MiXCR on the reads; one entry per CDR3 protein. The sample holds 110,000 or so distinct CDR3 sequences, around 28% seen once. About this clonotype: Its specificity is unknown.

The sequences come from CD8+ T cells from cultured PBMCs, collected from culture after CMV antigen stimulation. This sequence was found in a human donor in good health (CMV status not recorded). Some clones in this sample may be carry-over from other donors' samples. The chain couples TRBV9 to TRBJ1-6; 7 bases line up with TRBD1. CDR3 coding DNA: TGTGCCAGCAGCCCCCCCGGGACAGCCAATTCACCCCTCCACTTT. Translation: CASSPPGTANSPLHF.